This is a list of T cell receptor beta chains from one sample in a study of cytomegalovirus exposure and HLA in healthy donors. Only in-frame clones appear in the TCRdb table, and some are missing; sequencing was by immunoSEQ multiplex PCR. The data contain 85,000 to 100,000 clones, 63% of them singletons. The sample taken for sequencing was PBMCs. These receptors all come from a woman in her 30s in good health and CMV-seronegative. Both conserved end residues are part of each CDR3. D genes are given only for firm matches. Clone sizes are given selectively: once, few, many, or a class where the clone is expanded.

TRBV12-2	-	TRBJ1-5	-	TGTGCAAGTCGCTTCCCAGGGGTTTGTAGCAATCAGCCCCAGCATTTT	CASRFPGVCSNQPQHF
TRBV19	few	TRBJ2-7	-	TGTGCCAGTACCCCATCTCCTAACCACGAGCAGTACTTC	CASTPSPNHEQYF
TRBV5-6	-	TRBJ1-2	TRBD1	TGTGCCAGAAGTGGGGTCGACAGGGGGTACGGCTACACCTTC	CARSGVDRGYGYTF
TRBV5-6	few	TRBJ1-1	TRBD1	TGTGCCAGCAGCTATACAGGGGGGACTGAAGCTTTCTTT	CASSYTGGTEAFF
TRBV6-6	-	TRBJ2-5	TRBD1	TGTGCCAGCAGTTCACCGGACAGGGAGGTTTGGGAGACCCAGTACTTC	CASSSPDREVWETQYF
TRBV28	once	TRBJ2-2	TRBD2	TGTGCCAGCAACCCCCGGCCGGGACTAGCGGGAGGGAACACCGGGGAGCTGTTTTTT	CASNPRPGLAGGNTGELFF
TRBV7-9	-	TRBJ1-5	TRBD1	TGTGCCAGCAGCTTAGCGGGGACAGGGAAAAGCAATCAGCCCCAGCATTTT	CASSLAGTGKSNQPQHF
TRBV7-9	-	TRBJ1-2	TRBD1	TGTGCCAGCAGTCCTGACAGGGTACTTTTTGAGGGCTACACCTTC	CASSPDRVLFEGYTF
TRBV18	-	TRBJ1-3	-	TGTGCCAGCTCACCCATTACAGGGTCTGGAAACACCATATATTTT	CASSPITGSGNTIYF
TRBV7-2	-	TRBJ2-3	TRBD2	TGTGCCAGCAGCTTTACGGTGGCGGGAGGGGGGCCAGATACGCAGTATTTT	CASSFTVAGGGPDTQYF
TRBV29-1	-	TRBJ2-1	TRBD2	TGCAGCGTTGCGGATACTAGCGGGACGCGGAATGAGCAGTTCTTC	CSVADTSGTRNEQFF
TRBV5-1	few	TRBJ1-2	TRBD1	TGCGCCAGCAGTTCAGGACAGGGTGAATATGGCTACACCTTC	CASSSGQGEYGYTF
TRBV27	-	TRBJ2-1	TRBD2	TGTGCCACCCAAAGCGGGACTTACAATGAGCAGTTCTTC	CATQSGTYNEQFF
TRBV7-2	-	TRBJ1-2	-	TGTGCCAGCAGCTCTACCAGGGTATCTAACTATGGCTACACCTTC	CASSSTRVSNYGYTF
TRBV7-7	few	TRBJ1-4	-	TGTGCCAGCAGCTTAGGGCGGGGGCTTGGTGAAAAACTGTTTTTT	CASSLGRGLGEKLFF
TRBV27	-	TRBJ2-7	TRBD1	TGTGCCAGCAGGGGACAGGGGATGGGTTCCTACGAGCAGTACTTC	CASRGQGMGSYEQYF
TRBV9	-	TRBJ2-3	TRBD2	TGTGCCAGCAGCGTAGGGCTAGCGGGAACAGATACGCAGTATTTT	CASSVGLAGTDTQYF
TRBV2	-	TRBJ2-1	TRBD2	TGTGCTGAGGGGCGGGGGACCTACAATGAGCAGTTCTTC	CAEGRGTYNEQFF
TRBV5-1	-	TRBJ2-5	-	TGCGCCAGCAGCTTGGCCTCAGGGCAAGAGACCCAGTACTTC	CASSLASGQETQYF
TRBV10-1	-	TRBJ2-2	-	TGCGCCAGCGCCGGACAGAGGAACACCGGGGAGCTGTTTTTT	CASAGQRNTGELFF
TRBV6-6	few	TRBJ1-1	-	TGTGCCAGCAGTTACTTAGTGAACACTGAAGCTTTCTTT	CASSYLVNTEAFF
TRBV19	-	TRBJ2-2	TRBD1	TGTGCCAGTAGACAGGGGGTTGGCACCGGGGAGCTGTTTTTT	CASRQGVGTGELFF
TRBV23-1	-	TRBJ1-5	-	TGCGCCAGCAGTCAATCCGGCGGGTATAGCAATCAGCCCCAGCATTTT	CASSQSGGYSNQPQHF
TRBV6-6	-	TRBJ2-7	TRBD1	TGTGCCAGCAGTTACGAGGGACAGGCCTACGAGCAGTACTTC	CASSYEGQAYEQYF
TRBV10-3	-	TRBJ1-2	TRBD1	TGTGCCATCAGTGCCGGACAGGACCCCTATGGCTACACCTTC	CAISAGQDPYGYTF
TRBV5-4	once	TRBJ2-3	TRBD2	TGTGCCAGCACCAGGGGACTAGCCAGCACAGATACGCAGTATTTT	CASTRGLASTDTQYF
TRBV6-5	-	TRBJ1-1	-	TGTGCCAGCAGTTACAACGCAGGGCTGGCGGCTTTCTTT	CASSYNAGLAAFF
TRBV4-2	-	TRBJ2-3	TRBD1	TGTGCCAGCAGTCACCGTAAAAACAGGGGGTCAGATACGCAGTATTTT	CASSHRKNRGSDTQYF
TRBV30	-	TRBJ2-7	-	TGTGCCTGGAGCGAAAGGTTGGGGAGAGGGAGGCCCGAGCAGTACTTC	CAWSERLGRGRPEQYF
TRBV7-9	few	TRBJ1-1	TRBD1	TGTGCCAGCAGCTCTAGGACAGGAAGGGGCTCTGAAGCTTTCTTT	CASSSRTGRGSEAFF
TRBV6-6	-	TRBJ2-5	-	TGTGCCAGCAGTTCTTGGGCGGGGATCCAAGAGACCCAGTACTTC	CASSSWAGIQETQYF
TRBV5-4	-	TRBJ1-1	-	TGTGCCAGCAGCCCTGGGGTCGTGGGGGGGACTGAAGCTTTCTTT	CASSPGVVGGTEAFF
TRBV27	few	TRBJ1-1	-	TGTGCCAGCAGTTTAAGGACCAGGTTGAAGGACATAAACACTGAAGCTTTCTTT	CASSLRTRLKDINTEAFF
TRBV28	-	TRBJ2-7	-	TGTGCCAGCAGTTCTCCCGGAGGAATTTCCTACGAGCAGTACTTC	CASSSPGGISYEQYF
TRBV27	-	TRBJ1-1	-	TGTGCCAGCAGTTGGACTCAGAACACTGAAGCTTTCTTT	CASSWTQNTEAFF
TRBV15	-	TRBJ1-5	-	TGTGCCACCAGCAGCGGGTCGAGCAATCAGCCCCAGCATTTT	CATSSGSSNQPQHF
TRBV5-1	-	TRBJ2-7	-	TGCGCCAGCAGCCCCGGTCGTGGCTACGAGCAGTACTTC	CASSPGRGYEQYF
TRBV7-3	few	TRBJ2-1	TRBD2	TGTGCCAGCAGCCCAACTAGCGGGGGGTACAATGAGCAGTTCTTC	CASSPTSGGYNEQFF
TRBV15	-	TRBJ1-2	-	TGTGCCACCAGCAGAGAGGGGGGAGGAAACTATGGCTACACCTTC	CATSREGGGNYGYTF
TRBV7-9	-	TRBJ2-5	TRBD2	TGTGCCAGCAGCTTTGGGTCGGGGGGGAAAGAGACCCAGTACTTC	CASSFGSGGKETQYF
TRBV9	-	TRBJ1-1	-	TGTGCCAGCAGCGTACAGGCTTGGGGGGCTGAAGCTTTCTTT	CASSVQAWGAEAFF
TRBV5-1	-	TRBJ1-2	TRBD1	TGCGCCAGCAGCTTGGGGGAGCAGACAGGGTGGCGGAGCTATGGCTACACCTTC	CASSLGEQTGWRSYGYTF
TRBV7-2	-	TRBJ2-3	-	TGTGCCAGCAGCTTAGGAGTGACTAGCACAGATACGCAGTATTTT	CASSLGVTSTDTQYF
TRBV2	-	TRBJ2-1	TRBD2	TGTGCCAGCAAGATAGCGGGGGGAAACAATGAGCAGTTCTTC	CASKIAGGNNEQFF